A single sample is the source of the 10 T cell receptor beta chains below, sequenced in a study of blood T cell repertoires in COVID-19 (dated by TCRdb to 2018 to 2020). The library was produced with the immunoSEQ multiplex PCR assay. TCRdb's version of the immuneACCESS table is confined to in-frame rearrangements and falls short of the full clone set. An unresolved V gene accounts for under half of the shortfall where checked; the remainder is of unknown origin. The sample data list roughly 330,000 clones, and around 87% of these were observed just once. The top ten clones comprise about 5.2% of the sample. Input material: PBMCs or T cells enriched from blood (not recorded which). These receptors originate from a woman aged 30 to 39 who had recovered from COVID-19.

The chain joins TRBV6-6 to TRBJ2-7; a possible D gene is TRBD2 (5 bases). The length of the CDR3 is 14 residues. CDR1 and CDR2 from the germline V gene are MNHNY and SVGAGI (reference sequence). V shed 0 bases and J shed 5 bases, with 11 bases lying between them. The chain's CDR3 is CASSYSPPGNEQYF. Written as DNA, the CDR3 is TGTGCCAGCAGTTACTCGCCCCCGGGGAACGAGCAGTACTTC.

Many counts were recorded for this clone. V and J are TRBV7-9 and TRBJ1-2, with D possibly matching TRBD1 (6 bases). Germline V gives CDR1 SEHNR, CDR2 FQNEAQ (reference sequence). This CDR3 has 15 amino acids. V was pared by 1 base and J by 1 base, with 10 bases between. CDR3: CASSLVQGDNYGYTF. In DNA, the CDR3 is TGTGCCAGCAGCTTAGTACAGGGAGATAACTATGGCTACACCTTC.

CDR3 loop: CASSQLTTGNTEAFF. DNA of the CDR3: TGTGCCAGCAGCCAACTTACGACAGGGAACACTGAAGCTTTCTTT. The J gene is TRBJ1-1, the V gene TRBV3-1 (or the pseudogene TRBV3-2); weak D call: TRBD1 (6 bases). Deletions cut 2 bases from V and 1 base from J, with 11 bases between. The CDR3 sequence is 15 residues long. Germline V gene lookup returns CDR1 LGHDT and CDR2 YNNKEL (reference sequence).

The rearrangement uses TRBV7-9 and TRBJ2-5; D gene uncertain. V was pared by 4 bases and J by 4 bases, with 13 bases between. Germline-derived CDR1 and CDR2 are SEHNR and FQNEAQ (reference sequence). CDR3 size: 14 residues. CDR3 amino acids: CASSSGYTRETQYF. CDR3 coding DNA: TGTGCCAGCAGCTCAGGCTACACCAGAGAGACCCAGTACTTC.

The chain has TRBV19 and TRBJ1-1; TRBD1 might be the D (5 bases). Germline V gives CDR1 LNHDA, CDR2 SQIVND (reference sequence). The CDR3 has 14 amino acids. With 0 bases removed from V and 11 bases from J, the gap between germline ends came to 16 bases. The CDR3: CASSIDLRGGTAFF. Written as DNA, the CDR3 is TGTGCCAGTAGTATAGATTTACGAGGAGGGACGGCTTTCTTT.

The chain links TRBV14 to TRBJ1-1; unclear D gene. The CDR3 has 14 residues. CDR1 is SGHDN, CDR2 FVKESK, per germline. V shed 1 base and J shed 4 bases, with 10 bases lying between them. For the CDR3, the DNA is TGTGCCAGCAGCCAAGGGGGAGGGCCCACTGAAGCTTTCTTT. Its translation: CASSQGGGPTEAFF. The full variable domain, with the rest looked up from reference TRBV14 and TRBJ1-1, is EAGVTQFPSHSVIEKGQTVTLRCDPISGHDNLYWYRRVMGKEIKFLLHFVKESKQDESGMPNNRFLAERTGGTYSTLKVQPAELEDSGVYFCASSQGGGPTEAFFGQGTRLTVV.

The rearrangement joins TRBV11-2 to TRBJ2-7; 8 bases line up with TRBD2. The CDR3 loop spans 18 amino acids. CDR1 and CDR2 (germline): SGHAT, FQNNGV. V gave up 2 bases and J gave up 1 base; unmatched junction bases: 13. Here the CDR3 reads CASSLTNRPSGGSYEQYF. Here the CDR3 DNA reads TGTGCCAGCAGCTTAACGAACCGCCCCAGCGGGGGATCCTACGAGCAGTACTTC.

A single count supports this clone. The V gene is TRBV7-9, the J gene TRBJ2-3; the D gene is possibly TRBD1 (5 bases). From germline, CDR1 is SEHNR and CDR2 FQNEAQ (reference sequence). V was pared by 8 bases and J by 2 bases, with 17 bases between. This CDR3 has 15 amino acids. CDR3 sequence: CASLQGFSPTDTQYF. CDR3 DNA sequence: TGTGCCAGCCTTCAGGGCTTTTCCCCCACAGATACGCAGTATTTT. Drawing the rest from reference TRBV7-9 and TRBJ2-3, the complete variable domain is DTGVSQNPRHKITKRGQNVTFRCDPISEHNRLYWYRQTLGQGPEFLTYFQNEAQLEKSRLLSDRFSAERPKGSFSTLEIQRTEQGDSAMYLCASLQGFSPTDTQYFGPGTRLTVL.

A word on this clone: This sample also contains other DNA sequences that code for the same CDR3. The rearrangement joins TRBV5-1 to TRBJ2-5; 14 nucleotides agree with TRBD2. CDR1 is SGHRS and CDR2 is YFSETQ in the germline V gene. V dropped 4 bases and J dropped 1; count of bases not matched to a gene: 3. This CDR3 comprises 16 residues. CDR3 in DNA: TGCGCCAGCAGCCCCGGGACTAGCGGGGGCCAAGAGACCCAGTACTTC. It codes for CASSPGTSGGQETQYF.

About this clone itself: Additional DNA sequences in this sample encode the identical CDR3. V usage is TRBV12-3 or TRBV12-4 and J usage is TRBJ1-2; 8 bases agree with TRBD1. The trim removed 1 base at V and 5 bases at J, leaving 0 bases unmatched. The CDR3 covers 13 residues. The DNA of the CDR3 is TGTGCCAGCAGTTTAGACAGGGGGTATGGCTACACCTTC. Translating it yields CASSLDRGYGYTF.